One and the same sample provided the 2 T cell receptor beta chains below, sequenced in a study of T cells in women clearing cervical HPV infection. Clones were read by immunoSEQ multiplex PCR, and TCRdb kept only the in-frame ones, dropping some. The sample's table shows over 25,000 clones. Sequencing used blood buffy coat. The source of these receptors is a woman aged 18-70 years with a cervical HPV16 infection that either progressed to CIN3+ or cleared (not recorded which).

On this clone itself: The missing CDR3 end, 3 residues past where the read stops, is filled in from the germline J gene. This chain connects TRBV2 to TRBJ1-1; D gene unclear. The V end lost 7 bases, the J end lost 4 bases, and 7 bases lay between the germline ends. Germline CDR1 SNHLY, CDR2 FYNNEI. The CDR3 runs to 11 residues. The CDR3 region is CASIWATEAFF. CDR3 DNA (partial): TGTGCCAGCATTTGGGCCACTGAA.

Of note for this clone: The missing CDR3 end, 3 residues past where the read stops, is filled in from the germline J gene. The chain joins TRBV29-1 to TRBJ2-7; 7 bases align to TRBD1. Germline trimming cut 5 bases from V and 3 bases from J; bases unmatched to any gene: 10. This CDR3 contains 14 residues. Germline assignment: CDR1 SQVTM and CDR2 ANQGSEA. This chain's CDR3 is CSVTGTDDYYEQYF. The sequenced part of the CDR3 DNA is TGCAGCGTTACCGGGACAGATGATTACTACGAG.